Below are 28 T cell receptor beta chains sequenced from a single sample in a study of CD8+CD57+ T cells in acquired aplastic anemia (dated by TCRdb to 2016 to 2019). The patients picked for sequencing were ones in whom flow cytometry had shown an expansion of CD8+CD57+ cells. TCRdb lists the instrument as Illumina HiSeq 2000. TCR beta VDJ combination and CDR3 sequence profiling used genomic DNA as the template. The raw public data were reprocessed by TCRdb itself: fastp quality trimming at Q25, MiXCR clonotype calling, in-frame beta chains only. Merged by CDR3 protein, the rows form single entries marked with the most common genes and DNA. This sample comprises about 200,000 distinct CDR3 sequences, around 49% of them detected only once. The ten largest clones add up to about 20% of the sample. The sample comprised sorted CD4+, CD8+, or CD8+CD57+ T cells (not recorded which) from PBMCs. These receptors came from a human donor with aplastic anemia.

This clonotype was seen at least ten times. This sequence joins TRBV19 and TRBJ2-7; 7 positions agree with TRBD1. The CDR3 covers 15 residues. V gave up 5 bases and J gave up 0 bases; unmatched junction bases: 7. Germline V CDR1 and CDR2: LNHDA, SQIVND (reference sequence). The CDR3 DNA follows: TGTGCCAGTAGTGTGGGACAGTTAAACTCCTACGAGCAGTACTTC. The encoded protein is CASSVGQLNSYEQYF.

There are many counts of this clonotype. V and J are TRBV7-3 and TRBJ2-5; the match to TRBD2 covers 9 bases. Germline CDR1 and CDR2: SGHTA and FQGTGA. The CDR3 contains 15 residues. Trimming at V came to 6 bases and at J to 4 bases, leaving 9 bases not matched to a gene. In DNA, the CDR3 is TGTGCCAGCAGTTCTAGCGGGACTTGGGGAGAGACCCAGTACTTC. Translated: CASSSSGTWGETQYF.

The chain is built from TRBV2 and TRBJ1-2; no reliable D call. Germline lookup yields CDR1 SNHLY and CDR2 FYNNEI. V was clipped by 4 bases and J by 5 bases, with 14 bases between them. CDR3 length equals 14 residues. CDR3 region: CASSAGLGYYGYTF. Here the CDR3 DNA reads TGTGCCAGCAGTGCAGGTCTCGGGTATTATGGCTACACCTTC.

This clonotype showed up many times. The chain is built from TRBV20-1 and TRBJ2-7, with D perhaps TRBD1 (7 bases). The V and J ends lost 4 bases and 1 base respectively, with 20 bases between them. The germline V gene encodes CDR1 DFQATT and CDR2 SNEGSKA (reference sequence). The CDR3 totals 16 residues. CDR3 in amino acids: CSAIGGVAGGSYEQYF. CDR3 DNA: TGCAGTGCTATTGGCGGAGTGGCAGGGGGGTCCTACGAGCAGTACTTC.

This clonotype came up many times. This chain joins TRBV2 and TRBJ1-2; D remains ambiguous. V lost 6 bases, J lost 5 bases, and 10 bases lay in between. Germline lookup yields CDR1 SNHLY and CDR2 FYNNEI. CDR3 length: 12 residues. The CDR3 DNA reads TGTGCCAGCAGCCCCTGGGCGTATGGCTACACCTTC. This translates into CASSPWAYGYTF.

This chain uses TRBV6-6 with TRBJ1-2, with a tentative D call TRBD1 (6 bases). Trimming took 5 bases from V and 4 from J, leaving 17 bases between them. From germline, CDR1 is MNHNY and CDR2 SVGAGI (reference sequence). This CDR3 is 15 amino acids long. The DNA for the CDR3 is TGTGCCAGCAGTCCGTGGGGGGGCCGGGGCTATGGCTACACCTTC. Translation: CASSPWGGRGYGYTF.

This chain joins TRBV5-8 and TRBJ2-3; D is tentatively TRBD1 or TRBD2 (10 bases each). Germline V gene sequence: CDR1 SGHTS, CDR2 YDEGEE. The CDR3 is made up of 17 amino acids. V was shortened by 0 bases and J by 9 bases, with 23 bases between the two germline ends. CDR3 residues: CASSLEGQGTSEDTQYF. DNA for the CDR3: TGTGCCAGCAGCTTGGAGGGACAGGGGACTAGCGAGGACACGCAGTATTTT.

This clonotype has ten or more counts. CDR3 protein: CASSFRENNSPLHF. In DNA, the CDR3 is TGTGCCAGCAGCTTCCGGGAAAATAATTCACCCCTCCACTTT. J is TRBJ1-6 and V is TRBV5-5; D is unresolved. Germline V CDR1 and CDR2: SGHKS, YYEKEE (reference sequence). The CDR3 runs 14 residues. V dropped 2 bases and J dropped 5 bases, with 8 bases sitting between them.

The table lists this clonotype with many counts. The rearrangement joins TRBV2 to TRBJ2-2; D gene uncertain. CDR1 is SNHLY and CDR2 is FYNNEI in the germline V gene. V gave up 1 base and J gave up 4 bases, with 16 bases separating them. The CDR3 loop spans 17 amino acids. The CDR3: CASSEVGEINFTGELFF. The CDR3 DNA reads TGTGCCAGCAGTGAAGTAGGAGAGATCAATTTCACCGGGGAGCTGTTTTTT.

This clonotype was recorded at least ten times. The chain links TRBV5-1 to TRBJ2-3; D ambiguous. Germline V gene lookup returns CDR1 SGHRS and CDR2 YFSETQ. The CDR3 loop spans 16 amino acids. Trimming took off 0 bases at V and 0 bases at J, with 11 bases between the two ends. The CDR3 DNA is TGCGCCAGCAGCTTGGCCTACGGTTCTAGCACAGATACGCAGTATTTT. This encodes CASSLAYGSSTDTQYF.

A note on this clonotype: This sequence may be a read error, since a much larger clone differs from it by one base. The J gene is TRBJ1-6, the V gene TRBV6-2 or TRBV6-3; 7 nucleotides align to TRBD1. CDR3 length: 15 amino acids. Germline assignment: CDR1 MNHEY and CDR2 SVGEGT. The CDR3 region has the DNA TGTGCCAGCAGTGATCGGGACAGCTCTAATTCACCCCCCCACTTT. This encodes CASSDRDSSNSPPHF.

V gene TRBV5-6 combines with J gene TRBJ1-2; D perhaps matches TRBD1 (5 bases). V was shortened by 3 bases and J by 4 bases, with 19 bases between the two germline ends. The CDR3 consists of 16 residues. Germline loops: CDR1 SGHDT, CDR2 YYEEEE. The CDR3 reads CASSSGGLAGGYGYTF. In DNA, the CDR3 is TGTGCCAGCAGCTCCGGGGGACTAGCGGGGGGCTATGGCTACACCTTC.

J is TRBJ1-2 and V is TRBV20-1; no definite D call. This CDR3 spans 15 amino acids. V lost 0 bases to trimming and J lost 0 bases, with 11 bases between them. CDR1 and CDR2 (germline): DFQATT, SNEGSKA (reference sequence). The CDR3 DNA follows: TGCAGTGCTAGAGACAAAGAAAGGACTAACTATGGCTACACCTTC. This sequence encodes CSARDKERTNYGYTF.

The chain is built from TRBV19 and TRBJ1-1; TRBD1 might be the D (5 bases). CDR3 length: 15 amino acids. The V end lost 10 bases, the J end lost 0 bases, and 18 bases lay between the germline ends. Germline values: CDR1 LNHDA, CDR2 SQIVND (reference sequence). The CDR3 sequence: CATYRQGNMNTEAFF. CDR3 nucleotides: TGTGCCACCTACAGGCAGGGAAATATGAACACTGAAGCTTTCTTT. Complete variable domain (other parts from reference TRBV19 and TRBJ1-1): DGGITQSPKYLFRKEGQNVTLSCEQNLNHDAMYWYRQDPGQGLRLIYYSQIVNDFQKGDIAEGYSVSREKKESFPLTVTSAQKNPTAFYLCATYRQGNMNTEAFFGQGTRLTVV.

In this sample, this clonotype turned up many times. The CDR3 DNA follows: TGTGCCAGCAGTTACACGGGGGCCCTGAACACTGAAGCTTTCTTT. This sequence encodes CASSYTGALNTEAFF. The rearrangement links TRBV6-5 to TRBJ1-1; weak D call: TRBD1 (6 bases). The germline CDR1 and CDR2 sequences are MNHEY and SVGAGI. This CDR3 region has 15 residues. V was clipped by 2 bases and J by 0 bases, with 10 bases between them.

The rearrangement uses TRBV7-8 and TRBJ1-2; D is perhaps TRBD1 (5 bases). Deletions cut 2 bases from V and 3 bases from J, with 10 bases between. The CDR3 consists of 14 residues. The germline CDR1 and CDR2 sequences are SGHVS and FQNEAQ. The CDR3 reads CASSLFQGDYGYTF. In DNA, the CDR3 is TGTGCCAGCAGCTTATTTCAGGGAGACTATGGCTACACCTTC.

This clonotype was seen just once. The V and J genes are TRBV29-1 and TRBJ1-1; D uncertain. The CDR3 contains 12 residues. V lost 8 bases, J lost 6 bases, and 16 bases lay in between. Germline CDR1 SQVTM, CDR2 ANQGSEA. The chain's CDR3 is CSLEREGAEAFF. The CDR3 bases are TGCAGCTTGGAGAGGGAAGGCGCTGAAGCTTTCTTT.

V and J are TRBV13 and TRBJ2-1, with TRBD1 matching over 9 bases. This CDR3 spans 14 amino acids. Germline CDR1 reads PRHDT; CDR2 reads FYEKMQ (reference sequence). The V segment lost 6 bases and the J segment 10 bases; nucleotides outside the gene matches: 10. CDR3 sequence: CASSLSDRGGEQFF. The CDR3 bases are TGTGCCAGCAGTTTATCGGACAGGGGAGGGGAGCAGTTCTTC.

Turning to this clonotype: The junction departs from germline at one end; a sequencing error may be responsible. This sequence joins TRBV10-3 and TRBJ1-2; TRBD1 agrees at 9 bases. Germline V gene sequence: CDR1 ENHRY, CDR2 SYGVKD. The CDR3 covers 16 residues. CDR3 in DNA: TGTGCCAGCAGTGTAATACAGGGGGCTCTGGACTATGGCTACACCTTC. This sequence encodes CASSVIQGALDYGYTF.

There are a few counts of this clonotype. The chain couples TRBV5-4 to TRBJ2-5, with 8 bases matching TRBD2. The CDR3 sequence is 14 residues long. The V gene's germline CDR1 is SGHNT and CDR2 YYREEE (reference sequence). Germline trimming cut 4 bases from V and 1 base from J; bases unmatched to any gene: 3. The CDR3 coding sequence is TGTGCCAGCAGCCCGGGAGGGGGCCAAGAGACCCAGTACTTC. As protein: CASSPGGGQETQYF.

This rearrangement joins TRBV4-3 to TRBJ2-5; 8 bases fit TRBD2. J was trimmed by 6 bases and V by 4 bases; bases with no gene match: 10. This CDR3 comprises 15 residues. The germline V gene has CDR1 LGHNA and CDR2 YSLEER. The CDR3 nucleotides are TGCGCCAGCAGCCCGAAGGGGACTAGTCGGCAGACCCAGTACTTC. Encoded protein: CASSPKGTSRQTQYF.

The chain carries TRBV10-3 and TRBJ1-4, with D tentatively TRBD1 (5 bases). This CDR3 has 13 residues. Germline V lookup: CDR1 ENHRY, CDR2 SYGVKD. The germline V and J ends were trimmed by 7 bases and 13 bases, with 19 bases remaining between them. The CDR3 DNA reads as TGTGCCATCAAAGGGGAAGGTGAAGAGAGACTGTTTTTT. Translation gives CAIKGEGEERLFF.

This clonotype came up many times. The chain uses TRBV20-1 and TRBJ1-1; D is ambiguous. The CDR3 spans 14 residues. Germline V gives CDR1 DFQATT, CDR2 SNEGSKA (reference sequence). Trimming stripped 1 base from V and 1 base from J, with 10 bases between. For the CDR3, the DNA is TGCAGTGCTAGAGCCCCCATAGAGAACACTGAAGCTTTCTTT. Residues: CSARAPIENTEAFF.

V and J are TRBV10-3 and TRBJ2-3; D uncertain. The CDR3 runs 14 residues. CDR1 is ENHRY and CDR2 is SYGVKD in the germline V gene. Trimming left V 0 bases short and J 6 bases short, with 10 bases between. DNA of the CDR3: TGTGCCATCAGTGAGTCTCAAGGATTGGATACGCAGTATTTT. It encodes CAISESQGLDTQYF.

Worth noting for this clonotype: This sequence may be a read error, since a much larger clone differs from it by one base. The chain is built from TRBV29-1 and TRBJ1-2; TRBD1 is a possible D gene (5 bases). The germline V and J ends were trimmed by 7 bases and 8 bases, with 11 bases remaining between them. This CDR3 spans 10 amino acids. CDR1 and CDR2 (germline): SQVTM, ANQGSEA. DNA of the CDR3: TGCAGCGCCGGACGACAGGGCTACACCTTC. Translated: CSAGRQGYTF.

This clonotype has a count of ten or more. The J gene is TRBJ2-7, the V gene TRBV20-1; D might be TRBD1 (5 bases). Germline loops: CDR1 DFQATT, CDR2 SNEGSKA (reference sequence). The CDR3 spans 14 residues. V lost 0 bases to trimming and J lost 3 bases, with 12 bases between them. The CDR3 sequence is CSARDRKRGYEQYF. CDR3 sequence (DNA): TGCAGTGCTAGAGATCGAAAAAGGGGCTACGAGCAGTACTTC.

The chain has TRBV29-1 and TRBJ1-1; 8 bases fit TRBD1. The V gene end was trimmed by 7 bases and the J gene end by 4 bases; junction bases not matched to a gene: 8. Germline-derived CDR1 and CDR2 are SQVTM and ANQGSEA. The CDR3 runs 13 residues. The CDR3 protein is CSARTGWSTEAFF. As DNA, the CDR3 is TGCAGCGCAAGGACAGGGTGGAGCACTGAAGCTTTCTTT.

On this clonotype: This may come from a read error, since a much larger clone is one base off. Because it lacks the conserved phenylalanine or tryptophan at the end, this CDR3 is likely a read error. V gene TRBV12-3 or TRBV12-4 combines with J gene TRBJ2-5, with TRBD2 matching 7 bases. The CDR3 has 13 residues. With 6 bases clipped from V and 2 bases from J, the junction kept 3 bases outside the gene matches. Written as DNA, the CDR3 is TGTGCCAGCAGCCGGGGGGATCAAGAGACCCAGTACTCC. Translated, it gives CASSRGDQETQYS.